The entry that follows covers one T cell receptor beta chain sequence. The record originates from a study of T cells after yellow fever vaccination. TCRdb analysed the 5' RACE reads with MiXCR anew, one entry per CDR3 protein. This table has fewer than 400,000 distinct CDR3 sequences, about 10% appearing once. This receptor was identified in a man younger than 30 who received the YFV17D yellow fever vaccine. The sequencing here drew on CD4+ T cells sorted from PBMCs, taken 45 days after the yellow fever booster vaccination.

In DNA, the CDR3 is TGTGCCATCAGTGAGCAGGCAGCGAACAATCAGCCCCAGCATTTT. This codes for CAISEQAANNQPQHF. The genes are TRBV10-3 and TRBJ1-5; D not resolved. The CDR3 has 15 amino acids. Germline CDR1 is ENHRY and CDR2 is SYGVKD. Trimming stripped 2 bases from V and 3 bases from J, with 11 bases between.